This T cell receptor (beta chain) originates from a study of T cell responses to AZD1222 COVID-19 vaccine. Study outcomes and limitations: In a largely white British group with more females than males, clonal diversity was possibly underestimated. Scientists sampled the repertoires only once the peak T cell response had passed. Dominant at 160-218 and 743-854, vaccine-associated CD4 TCRs also spanned spike.

CDR3 length: 16 residues. The J segment lost 1 base and the V segment lost 4 bases, leaving 6 bases of the junction unmatched. Germline assignment: CDR1 SNHLY and CDR2 FYNNEI. Here immunoSEQ multiplex PCR was the method, and the copy in TCRdb shows in-frame clones only, minus some. The profile shows approximately 210,000 clones, approximately 94% of them singletons. Points on this clone: Its antigen is not identified.

The rearrangement links TRBV2 to TRBJ2-7; 11 bases match TRBD2. The source material was peripheral blood, sampled 28 days after the second dose of the MenACWY control vaccine. This receptor was identified in an adult who received the MenACWY meningococcal vaccine as a control. The CDR3 is CASSVLAGGFSYEQYF. The CDR3 region has the DNA TGTGCCAGCAGTGTGCTAGCGGGGGGTTTTTCCTACGAGCAGTACTTC.